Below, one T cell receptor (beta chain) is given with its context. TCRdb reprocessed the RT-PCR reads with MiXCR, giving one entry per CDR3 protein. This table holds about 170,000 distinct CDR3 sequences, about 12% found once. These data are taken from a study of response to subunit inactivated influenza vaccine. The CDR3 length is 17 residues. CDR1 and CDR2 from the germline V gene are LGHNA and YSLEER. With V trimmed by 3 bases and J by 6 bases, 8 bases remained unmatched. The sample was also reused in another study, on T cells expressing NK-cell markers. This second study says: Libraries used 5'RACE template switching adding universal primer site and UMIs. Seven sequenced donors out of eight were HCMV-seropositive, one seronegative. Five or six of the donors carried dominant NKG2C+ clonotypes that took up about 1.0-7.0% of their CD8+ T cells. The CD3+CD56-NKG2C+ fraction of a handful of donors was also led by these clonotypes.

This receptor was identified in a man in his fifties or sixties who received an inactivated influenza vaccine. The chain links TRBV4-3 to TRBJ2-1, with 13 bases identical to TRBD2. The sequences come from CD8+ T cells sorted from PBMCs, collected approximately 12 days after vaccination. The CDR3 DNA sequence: TGCGCCAGCAGCCAGGACGGACTAGCGGGAGTAGTCAATGAGCAGTTCTTC. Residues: CASSQDGLAGVVNEQFF.